These 32 T cell receptor beta chains came from one sample sequenced in a study of blood T cell repertoires in COVID-19. Profiled with immunoSEQ multiplex PCR; TCRdb holds only in-frame clones, not every one. The sample lists 20,000 to 25,000 clones, roughly 84% seen once, with 3% to 4% in the top ten. The sequencing input was peripheral blood. All receptors derive from a man aged 35-49 years with acute or convalescent COVID-19.

The chain employs TRBV5-1 and TRBJ2-5, with D possibly TRBD2 on 5 matching bases. The V gene's germline CDR1 is SGHRS and CDR2 YFSETQ. Trimming removed 5 bases at V and 9 bases at J, with 23 bases between. The CDR3 runs 15 residues. CDR3 region: CASRGAGNTGMAQYF. In DNA form, the CDR3 reads TGCGCCAGCAGGGGAGCAGGAAATACCGGAATGGCCCAGTACTTC.

CDR3 protein: CASSLAWGDQPQHF. In DNA form, the CDR3 reads TGTGCCAGCAGCTTAGCGTGGGGGGATCAGCCCCAGCATTTT. The J gene is TRBJ1-5, the V gene TRBV7-2; perhaps TRBD1 as D (5 bases). Germline CDR1 and CDR2: SGHTA and FQGNSA. V was pared by 0 bases and J by 5 bases, with 8 bases between. The CDR3 consists of 14 residues.

J is TRBJ2-7 and V is TRBV5-6, with 8 bases that match TRBD2. Germline CDR1 and CDR2: SGHDT and YYEEEE. The CDR3 length is 14 residues. V lost 0 bases to trimming and J lost 6 bases; unmatched junction nucleotides: 5. The chain's CDR3 is CASSLVQRGLEQYF. CDR3 DNA sequence: TGTGCCAGCAGCTTGGTCCAGCGGGGGCTCGAGCAGTACTTC.

V gene TRBV6-5 combines with J gene TRBJ2-7; 7 bases line up with TRBD1. Germline CDR1 reads MNHEY; CDR2 reads SVGAGI. Trimming removed 6 bases from V and 4 bases from J; junction bases left unmatched: 12. The CDR3 extends over 15 amino acids. CDR3 DNA sequence: TGTGCCAGCAGCCGGTCGACAGGGTCTGGATACGAGCAGTACTTC. Translation: CASSRSTGSGYEQYF.

This rearrangement joins TRBV30 to TRBJ1-3; 7 bases line up with TRBD1. There are 15 residues in the CDR3. Germline assignment: CDR1 GTSNPN and CDR2 SVGIG (reference sequence). V was clipped by 2 bases and J by 2 bases; unmatched bases: 6. The CDR3 protein is CAWSRTGATGNTIYF. CDR3 coding DNA: TGTGCCTGGAGTCGTACAGGGGCAACTGGAAACACCATATATTTT.

The chain uses TRBV11-3 and TRBJ2-1, with 7 bases aligning to TRBD1. Germline V CDR1 and CDR2: SGHNT, YENEEA. The CDR3 spans 15 residues. The V and J ends lost 1 base and 7 bases, in that order; junction bases with no gene match: 7. CDR3 in DNA: TGTGCCAGCAGCTTAGCTACCGGGACAGATAATGAGCAGTTCTTC. Its translation: CASSLATGTDNEQFF.

The J gene is TRBJ1-2, the V gene TRBV30, with TRBD1 as a possible D gene (6 bases). The V gene's germline CDR1 is GTSNPN and CDR2 SVGIG (reference sequence). Deletions cut 4 bases from V and 4 bases from J, with 19 bases between. The CDR3 is 15 amino acids. The CDR3 region is CAWKKDRIFPYGYTF. The CDR3 nucleotides read TGTGCCTGGAAAAAGGACAGAATTTTCCCCTATGGCTACACCTTC.

The gene calls are TRBV3-1 (or the pseudogene TRBV3-2) and TRBJ2-3, with 14 bases aligning to TRBD2. The ends lost 0 bases at V and 1 base at J; junction bases unmatched: 9. The CDR3 totals 20 residues. CDR1 is LGHDT, CDR2 YNNKEL, per germline (reference sequence). The CDR3 coding sequence is TGTGCCAGCAGCCAAGATTCGCCCCTGGGACTAGCGGGAGGCACAGATACGCAGTATTTT. It translates to CASSQDSPLGLAGGTDTQYF.

The chain recombines TRBV9 with TRBJ2-7, with D possibly matching TRBD1 (6 bases). CDR3 length equals 15 residues. The ends were cut back, 0 bases at V and 4 bases at J, with 14 bases in the middle. CDR1 SGDLS and CDR2 YYNGEE come from the germline V gene. The CDR3 loop is CASSVGQGSMYEQYF. The CDR3 DNA follows: TGTGCCAGCAGCGTAGGGCAGGGGAGTATGTACGAGCAGTACTTC.

The rearrangement joins TRBV5-1 to TRBJ1-2; 10 positions match TRBD1. The CDR3 has 13 residues. The germline CDR1 and CDR2 sequences are SGHRS and YFSETQ. V lost 5 bases and J lost 7; bases outside the gene matches: 5. The CDR3 DNA reads as TGCGCCAGCAGACGGGACAGGGGTGGTGGCTACACCTTC. Translation: CASRRDRGGGYTF. Together with reference TRBV5-1 and TRBJ1-2, the CDR3 gives the full variable domain: KAGVTQTPRYLIKTRGQQVTLSCSPISGHRSVSWYQQTPGQGLQFLFEYFSETQRNKGNFPGRFSGRQFSNSRSEMNVSTLELGDSALYLCASRRDRGGGYTFGSGTRLTVV.

This chain connects TRBV9 to TRBJ1-1; no firm D call. CDR3 size: 13 residues. The germline V gene has CDR1 SGDLS and CDR2 YYNGEE. The V gene lost 2 bases and the J gene lost 1 base, with 6 bases spanning the gap. Here the CDR3 reads CASSVSQNTEAFF. CDR3 DNA sequence: TGTGCCAGCAGCGTTTCACAGAACACTGAAGCTTTCTTT.

J is TRBJ2-5 and V is TRBV6-2 or TRBV6-3; a weak D match, TRBD1 (6 bases). Trimming removed 5 bases from V and 0 bases from J, with 13 bases in between. CDR1 and CDR2 from the germline V gene are MNHEY and SVGEGT. The CDR3 covers 15 residues. The CDR3 coding sequence is TGTGCCAGCAGTCTACAGGGTATCCACCAAGAGACCCAGTACTTC. It encodes CASSLQGIHQETQYF.

The chain joins TRBV19 to TRBJ2-3; the match to TRBD2 covers 8 bases. Germline CDR1 reads LNHDA; CDR2 reads SQIVND (reference sequence). The V and J ends lost 4 bases and 1 base, in that order; junction bases with no gene match: 1. There are 14 residues in the CDR3. CDR3 sequence: CASSNGGGTDTQYF. The CDR3 DNA is TGTGCCAGTAGTAACGGGGGGGGCACAGATACGCAGTATTTT.

The chain carries TRBV30 and TRBJ1-4, with D maybe TRBD1 (5 bases). Germline V lookup: CDR1 GTSNPN, CDR2 SVGIG (reference sequence). V was cut by 1 base and J by 4 bases, with 10 bases left in between. The CDR3 runs to 14 residues. The CDR3 loop is CAWSAGLGNEKLFF. Written as DNA, the CDR3 is TGTGCCTGGAGTGCAGGGTTAGGTAATGAAAAACTGTTTTTT. The full variable domain, in which reference TRBV30 and TRBJ1-4 provide the parts outside the CDR3, is SQTIHQWPATLVQPVGSPLSLECTVEGTSNPNLYWYRQAAGRGLQLLFYSVGIGQISSEVPQNLSASRPQDRQFILSSKKLLLSDSGFYLCAWSAGLGNEKLFFGSGTQLSVL.

The rearrangement links TRBV6-5 to TRBJ1-4, with a possible D match to TRBD1 (6 bases). Trimming took 6 bases from V and 4 from J, leaving 9 bases between them. The CDR3 consists of 13 residues. Germline CDR1 reads MNHEY; CDR2 reads SVGAGI. CDR3 residues: CASRTGINEKLFF. DNA of the CDR3: TGTGCCAGCAGAACAGGGATTAATGAAAAACTGTTTTTT.

The chain links TRBV4-3 to TRBJ1-2; TRBD1 matches at 9 bases. Germline-derived CDR1 and CDR2 are LGHNA and YSLEER. Trimming removed 2 bases from V and 4 bases from J; junction bases left unmatched: 11. This CDR3 spans 17 amino acids. Written as DNA, the CDR3 is TGCGCCAGCAGCCAACTGGGACAGGGCGGTTTATCCTATGGCTACACCTTC. Encoded protein: CASSQLGQGGLSYGYTF.

CDR3 region: CASSLDRASGGVSEQFF. The CDR3 DNA follows: TGTGCCAGCAGCTTAGATCGGGCTAGCGGGGGTGTTAGTGAGCAGTTCTTC. The chain joins TRBV11-2 to TRBJ2-1, with 10 nucleotides matching TRBD2. V gave up 0 bases and J gave up 9 bases; unmatched junction bases: 11. CDR1 and CDR2 from the germline V gene are SGHAT and FQNNGV. The CDR3 is 17 residues long. Combining the CDR3 with reference TRBV11-2 and TRBJ2-1 gives the whole variable domain EAGVAQSPRYKIIEKRQSVAFWCNPISGHATLYWYQQILGQGPKLLIQFQNNGVVDDSQLPKDRFSAERLKGVDSTLKIQPAKLEDSAVYLCASSLDRASGGVSEQFFGPGTRLTVL.

The chain combines TRBV19 with TRBJ1-2; 9 bases map to TRBD1. From germline, CDR1 is LNHDA and CDR2 SQIVND (reference sequence). This CDR3 region has 16 residues. Trimming cost V 5 bases and J 3 bases; bases outside gene matches: 10. The CDR3 reads CASSLGRTGVHYGYTF. In DNA form, the CDR3 reads TGTGCCAGTAGTCTCGGACGGACAGGGGTCCACTATGGCTACACCTTC.

V gene TRBV5-4 combines with J gene TRBJ1-2; 10 bases agree with TRBD1. This CDR3 has 17 residues. The J segment lost 2 bases and the V segment lost 5 bases, leaving 12 bases of the junction unmatched. The germline V gene has CDR1 SGHNT and CDR2 YYREEE (reference sequence). The CDR3 coding sequence is TGTGCCAGCAGTCGGGGGACAGGGGCCACTTCGAACTATGGCTACACCTTC. The encoded protein is CASSRGTGATSNYGYTF. Variable domain in full (rest from reference TRBV5-4 and TRBJ1-2): ETGVTQSPTHLIKTRGQQVTLRCSSQSGHNTVSWYQQALGQGPQFIFQYYREEENGRGNFPPRFSGLQFPNYSSELNVNALELDDSALYLCASSRGTGATSNYGYTFGSGTRLTVV.

This chain connects TRBV5-1 to TRBJ2-2; D is possibly TRBD1 (6 bases). This CDR3 comprises 14 residues. The ends were cut back, 5 bases at V and 2 bases at J, with 10 bases in the middle. Germline V gene lookup returns CDR1 SGHRS and CDR2 YFSETQ. The CDR3, as DNA: TGCGCCAGCAGTCTGGGACATAACACCGGGGAGCTGTTTTTT. This gives the protein CASSLGHNTGELFF.

This chain joins TRBV5-1 and TRBJ1-2, with D perhaps TRBD1 (6 bases). Germline CDR1 and CDR2: SGHRS and YFSETQ. This CDR3 has 15 residues. Between the trimmed V and J ends, which lost 1 base and 5 bases, there was a span of 15 bases. The CDR3 protein is CASSLFPGAGYGYTF. CDR3 DNA sequence: TGCGCCAGCAGCTTGTTCCCAGGGGCAGGTTATGGCTACACCTTC.

The CDR3 DNA reads as TGTGCCAGCATCCAAGGGGTTAAGAGCGAGCAGTACTTC. Translating gives CASIQGVKSEQYF. The V gene is TRBV6-5, the J gene TRBJ2-7, with D perhaps matching TRBD1 (5 bases). Germline V gene data show CDR1 as MNHEY and CDR2 as SVGAGI. The CDR3 totals 13 residues. With 7 bases removed from V and 6 bases from J, the gap between germline ends came to 16 bases.

The chain uses TRBV5-1 and TRBJ1-1; TRBD1 aligns across 12 bases. V shed 0 bases, J shed 4 bases, and the junction held 13 bases outside the gene matches. Germline CDR1 and CDR2: SGHRS and YFSETQ. The CDR3 sequence is 19 residues long. CDR3 bases: TGCGCCAGCAGCTTGGCAACATGGGGGACAGGGGGCATGGGCACTGAAGCTTTCTTT. This translates into CASSLATWGTGGMGTEAFF.

This clone was recorded once. This chain joins TRBV10-2 and TRBJ2-2; 10 bases align to TRBD2. Losses at the gene ends were 2 bases for V and 7 bases for J; bases not matched to a gene: 13. Germline CDR1 WSHSY, CDR2 SAAADI. This CDR3 is 18 amino acids long. This CDR3 is CASSERGASGRLFGELFF. CDR3 DNA: TGCGCCAGCAGTGAGAGGGGAGCTAGCGGGAGATTGTTCGGGGAGCTGTTTTTT.

This chain connects TRBV5-1 to TRBJ1-2; D is undetermined. V lost 2 bases and J lost 7, with 18 bases in between. This CDR3 has 15 amino acids. Per germline, CDR1 SGHRS and CDR2 YFSETQ. The CDR3 DNA sequence: TGCGCCAGCAGCTTCGGAGTGACCGGAGGTGGTGGCTACACCTTC. Translated, it gives CASSFGVTGGGGYTF.

The chain uses TRBV19 and TRBJ1-6; maybe TRBD1 (5 bases). The CDR3 runs 13 residues. Germline CDR1 reads LNHDA; CDR2 reads SQIVND (reference sequence). Trimming cost V 2 bases and J 12 bases, with 11 bases left between them. CDR3 DNA: TGTGCCAGTAGTATACAGCAAGGGGAACCCCTCCACTTT. It encodes CASSIQQGEPLHF. The whole variable domain, remainder taken from reference TRBV19 and TRBJ1-6, is DGGITQSPKYLFRKEGQNVTLSCEQNLNHDAMYWYRQDPGQGLRLIYYSQIVNDFQKGDIAEGYSVSREKKESFPLTVTSAQKNPTAFYLCASSIQQGEPLHFGNGTRLTVT.

V gene TRBV6-5 combines with J gene TRBJ1-5; no clear D gene. The CDR3 is 13 amino acids. The ends were cut back, 7 bases at V and 7 bases at J, with 14 bases in the middle. Germline-derived CDR1 and CDR2 are MNHEY and SVGAGI. The CDR3 nucleotides are TGTGCCAGCACCCCATCGAGGGTACAGCCCCAGCATTTT. It specifies CASTPSRVQPQHF.

The CDR3: CASRFSGRGDIQYF. CDR3 in DNA: TGTGCCAGCAGATTTAGCGGGAGAGGGGACATTCAGTACTTC. The rearrangement links TRBV7-2 to TRBJ2-4, with 9 bases lining up with TRBD2. The CDR3 consists of 14 residues. Germline-derived CDR1 and CDR2 are SGHTA and FQGNSA. Trimming at V came to 6 bases and at J to 8 bases, leaving 8 bases not matched to a gene. Variable domain in full (rest from reference TRBV7-2 and TRBJ2-4): GAGVSQSPSNKVTEKGKDVELRCDPISGHTALYWYRQSLGQGLEFLIYFQGNSAPDKSGLPSDRFSAERTGGSVSTLTIQRTQQEDSAVYLCASRFSGRGDIQYFGAGTRLSVL.

J is TRBJ1-2 and V is TRBV6-5; D remains unclear. Germline V gene lookup returns CDR1 MNHEY and CDR2 SVGAGI. The CDR3 length is 12 residues. Trimming took 5 bases from V and 4 from J, leaving 8 bases between them. CDR3 protein: CASSRGGYGYTF. The CDR3 nucleotides are TGTGCCAGCAGTCGGGGAGGCTATGGCTACACCTTC.

This clone turned up a few times. The chain employs TRBV27 and TRBJ1-3; 10 bases match TRBD1. V shed 5 bases, J shed 0 bases, and the junction held 10 bases outside the gene matches. The CDR3 contains 18 residues. CDR1 and CDR2 (germline): MNHEY, SMNVEV (reference sequence). The CDR3 DNA reads TGTGCCAGCAGTGATAAATGGACAGGGGGATTCTCTGGAAACACCATATATTTT. The encoded protein is CASSDKWTGGFSGNTIYF.

The V and J genes are TRBV30 and TRBJ2-7; D unresolved. Germline V gives CDR1 GTSNPN, CDR2 SVGIG (reference sequence). There are 11 residues in the CDR3. V was pared by 0 bases and J by 5 bases, with 5 bases between. The CDR3 spells CAWSVFNEQYF. In nucleotides, the CDR3 is TGTGCCTGGAGTGTTTTTAACGAGCAGTACTTC.

This rearrangement joins TRBV27 to TRBJ2-1, with 8 positions matching TRBD1. CDR3 length: 13 residues. CDR1 and CDR2 (germline): MNHEY, SMNVEV (reference sequence). Trimming removed 8 bases from V and 5 bases from J; junction bases left unmatched: 5. CDR3: CASGQGSNNEQFF. DNA for the CDR3: TGTGCCAGCGGACAGGGCTCTAACAATGAGCAGTTCTTC.